The clone carrying this T cell receptor beta chain has a single count. This sample was taken from a study of blood T cell repertoires in COVID-19. Whole-study context: Spain, Italy and the United States supplied samples that represented acute and convalescent COVID-19. T cells, B-cell-depleted T cells, or PBMCs provided the cDNA or gDNA that served as material.

The CDR3 has 18 residues. The ends lost 1 base at V and 0 bases at J; junction bases unmatched: 8. Germline V gene data show CDR1 as SGHTA and CDR2 as FQGNSA. Original handling: It was from reference gene primer amplification that nucleated cell counts were estimated. Clones were sequenced by immunoSEQ multiplex PCR, and TCRdb holds only the in-frame ones, with some missing. Clone size and the V and J calls come from that table; the DNA yielded D and trimming. The repertoire holds 130,000 or so clones, with more than 75% as singletons. The chain joins TRBV7-2 to TRBJ1-5, with 8 bases fitting TRBD1. The source material was peripheral blood. The receptor was isolated from a woman aged 45-65 years with acute or convalescent COVID-19. The CDR3 DNA reads as TGTGCCAGCAGCTTAGGACAGGGGCGACGGAATAGCAATCAGCCCCAGCATTTT. This sequence encodes CASSLGQGRRNSNQPQHF.